One sample yielded the 13 T cell receptor beta chains listed below, sequenced in a study of blood T cell repertoires in COVID-19. TCRdb's table, derived via immunoSEQ multiplex PCR, lists solely in-frame clones and lacks some. The sample holds 260,000 or so clones; 65% to 90% are singletons and the top ten take less than 20%. Material: PBMCs or T cells enriched from blood (not recorded which). Every receptor here comes from a man aged 18 to 35 who had recovered from COVID-19.

The chain combines TRBV28 with TRBJ2-7, with D perhaps TRBD1 (5 bases). From germline, CDR1 is MDHEN and CDR2 SYDVKM. V lost 6 bases, J lost 1 base, and 13 bases lay in between. The CDR3 is made up of 14 amino acids. DNA for the CDR3: TGTGCCAGCAGGCGTCTGGACAAATCCTACGAGCAGTACTTC. This gives the protein CASRRLDKSYEQYF.

Of note for this clone: A read error may account for a junction end that differs from germline. The rearrangement links TRBV2 to TRBJ2-5, with a weak D call TRBD2 (6 bases). This CDR3 region has 11 residues. Germline loops: CDR1 SNHLY, CDR2 FYNNEI. CDR3 sequence: CGGRNQETQYF. CDR3 sequence (DNA): TGCGGGGGACGGAACCAAGAGACCCAGTACTTC. Variable domain in full (rest from reference TRBV2 and TRBJ2-5): EPEVTQTPSHQVTQMGQEVILRCVPISNHLYFYWYRQILGQKVEFLVSFYNNEISEKSEIFDDQFSVERPDGSNFTLKIRSTKLEDSAMYFCGGRNQETQYFGPGTRLLVL.

The rearrangement uses TRBV12-3 or TRBV12-4 and TRBJ2-4, with D possibly being TRBD2 (5 bases). Trimming removed 1 base at V and 10 bases at J, with 5 bases between. The length of the CDR3 is 11 residues. The CDR3 loop reads CASSLGGIQYF. CDR3 in DNA: TGTGCCAGCAGTTTAGGAGGGATTCAGTACTTC.

CDR3 sequence (DNA): TGTGCCAGTAGTTTCAACCCTTTCGGGAATGAAAAACTGTTTTTT. Its translation is CASSFNPFGNEKLFF. The rearrangement uses TRBV19 and TRBJ1-4, with D hard to call. Trimming left V 5 bases short and J 5 bases short, with 15 bases between. From germline, CDR1 is LNHDA and CDR2 SQIVND (reference sequence). The CDR3 totals 15 residues.

This clone appeared a few times. The chain is built from TRBV14 and TRBJ1-2; tentative D call: TRBD1 (5 bases). The CDR3 length is 13 residues. V lost 1 base and J 6 bases, leaving 9 bases between the germline ends. Germline loops: CDR1 SGHDN, CDR2 FVKESK. The CDR3 DNA follows: TGTGCCAGCAGCCAAGCTCAGGGCAATGGCTACACCTTC. It is translated as CASSQAQGNGYTF.

The chain links TRBV19 to TRBJ1-5; 8 bases align to TRBD1. J lost 3 bases, V lost 10 bases, and 5 bases had no gene match. Germline CDR1 LNHDA, CDR2 SQIVND (reference sequence). This CDR3 has 13 residues. The CDR3 is CAIGTGNNQPQHF. DNA of the CDR3: TGTGCCATAGGGACAGGTAACAATCAGCCCCAGCATTTT.

The chain combines TRBV2 with TRBJ1-2; tentatively, D is TRBD1 (6 bases). The V gene lost 4 bases and the J gene lost 7 bases, with 22 bases spanning the gap. CDR1 and CDR2 from the germline V gene are SNHLY and FYNNEI. This CDR3 is built from 16 residues. In DNA, the CDR3 is TGTGCCAGCAGTGTTCCGCCGGGGGGCAGGGACTCTGGCTACACCTTC. This encodes CASSVPPGGRDSGYTF.

V usage is TRBV10-3 and J usage is TRBJ1-1; D gene ambiguous. V lost 6 bases and J 4 bases, leaving 15 bases between the germline ends. Germline V gives CDR1 ENHRY, CDR2 SYGVKD. The CDR3 totals 14 residues. For the CDR3, the DNA is TGTGCCATCAGGGGTCGTGGAGACGTCACTGAAGCTTTCTTT. Translating it yields CAIRGRGDVTEAFF.

The rearrangement uses TRBV4-1 and TRBJ2-1; D perhaps matches TRBD2 (6 bases). The CDR3 loop spans 15 amino acids. Germline V lookup: CDR1 MGHRA, CDR2 YSYEKL. Between the trimmed V and J ends, which lost 0 bases and 10 bases, there was a span of 16 bases. The CDR3 loop reads CASSQEMGGSGEQFF. The CDR3, as DNA: TGCGCCAGCAGCCAAGAGATGGGGGGATCAGGGGAGCAGTTCTTC.

The chain employs TRBV11-2 and TRBJ2-3; perhaps TRBD1 as D (6 bases). Germline V gives CDR1 SGHAT, CDR2 FQNNGV. The V end lost 5 bases, the J end lost 3 bases, and 12 bases lay between the germline ends. The CDR3 length is 14 residues. The CDR3 nucleotides are TGTGCCAGCAGCCGCAGCCAGGGGACAGATACGCAGTATTTT. This sequence encodes CASSRSQGTDTQYF.

The chain uses TRBV10-2 and TRBJ1-5, with 10 bases fitting TRBD1. V trimming: 6 bases; J trimming: 6 bases; junction bases outside the gene matches: 5. This CDR3 is 14 amino acids long. Germline CDR1 is WSHSY and CDR2 is SAAADI. CDR3: CASSYGQGGQPQHF. The CDR3 region has the DNA TGCGCCAGCAGCTACGGACAGGGGGGTCAGCCCCAGCATTTT.

DNA of the CDR3: TGCAGCGTTGAAGATCGAGAGACCCAGTACTTC. Its protein product is CSVEDRETQYF. The rearrangement links TRBV29-1 to TRBJ2-5; D is unresolved. Trimming shortened V by 0 bases and J by 4 bases, and 3 bases separated the two germline ends. The CDR3 has 11 residues. The germline V gene encodes CDR1 SQVTM and CDR2 ANQGSEA.

This chain joins TRBV10-2 and TRBJ2-1; D not resolved. CDR1 and CDR2 from the germline V gene are WSHSY and SAAADI. V was trimmed by 4 bases and J by 0 bases, leaving 4 bases between them. The CDR3 length is 13 residues. The CDR3 DNA is TGCGCCAGCAGTGGGAGCTCCTACAATGAGCAGTTCTTC. It translates to CASSGSSYNEQFF.